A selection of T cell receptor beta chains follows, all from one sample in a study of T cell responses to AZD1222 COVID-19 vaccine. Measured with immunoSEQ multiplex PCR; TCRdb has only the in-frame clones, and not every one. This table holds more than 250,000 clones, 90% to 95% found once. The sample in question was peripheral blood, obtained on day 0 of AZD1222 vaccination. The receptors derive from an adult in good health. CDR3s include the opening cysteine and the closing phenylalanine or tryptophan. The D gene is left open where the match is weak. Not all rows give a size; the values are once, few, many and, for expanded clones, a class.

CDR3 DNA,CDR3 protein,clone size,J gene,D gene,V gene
TGCGCCAGCAGCCCACCAAGAATAGGAGGGAGTGAGCAGTACTTC,CASSPPRIGGSEQYF,NA,TRBJ2-7,NA,TRBV5-1
TGCGCCAGCAGACTGAGCCCCGACATGGACACTGAAGCTTTCTTT,CASRLSPDMDTEAFF,NA,TRBJ1-1,NA,TRBV4-3
TGTGCCAGCAGCCACCAGAGCCGAGCCCCCAAAAACATTCAGTACTTC,CASSHQSRAPKNIQYF,NA,TRBJ2-4,NA,TRBV3-1/TRBV3-2
TGTGCCATACAGGGTTCCCACGAGCAGTACTTC,CAIQGSHEQYF,few,TRBJ2-7,NA,TRBV19
TGCAGCGTTGATCCGGGGCCCCCCCATGAGCAGTTCTTC,CSVDPGPPHEQFF,NA,TRBJ2-1,NA,TRBV29-1
TGTGCCAGCAGCGTAGCGCGACATAGCTCTGGAAACACCATATATTTT,CASSVARHSSGNTIYF,NA,TRBJ1-3,NA,TRBV9
TGCGCCAGCAGTTCGACAGGGGGGACCGGGGAGCTGTTTTTT,CASSSTGGTGELFF,NA,TRBJ2-2,TRBD1,TRBV10-2
TGTGCCAGCAGTTTACAGGGGCCGCCCGAAAAACTGTTTTTT,CASSLQGPPEKLFF,once,TRBJ1-4,NA,TRBV27
TGTGCCACCAGTGTGCGGGAGCGAGATACGCAGTATTTT,CATSVRERDTQYF,NA,TRBJ2-3,TRBD2,TRBV24-1
TGTGCCAGCAGTTACGTTTGGACAAGATCTGGAAACACCATATATTTT,CASSYVWTRSGNTIYF,NA,TRBJ1-3,NA,TRBV6-2/TRBV6-3
TGTGCCAGCAGCCCTCAGGGGAGGAGGACTGAAGCTTTCTTT,CASSPQGRRTEAFF,NA,TRBJ1-1,NA,TRBV7-2
TGCAGCGCCGGGTCCGGGACTCAAGAGACCCAGTACTTC,CSAGSGTQETQYF,NA,TRBJ2-5,NA,TRBV29-1
TGTGCCAGCAGCCGGGACAGGGGACCCTACGTTGAGCAGTTCTTC,CASSRDRGPYVEQFF,few,TRBJ2-1,TRBD1,TRBV7-8
TGTGCCAGTAGTATCCACCCGAGCACAGATACGCAGTATTTT,CASSIHPSTDTQYF,NA,TRBJ2-3,NA,TRBV19
TGCGCCAGCAGCCCCATGGACAGGGGCGGCAACGAGCAGTACTTC,CASSPMDRGGNEQYF,NA,TRBJ2-7,TRBD1,TRBV5-1
TGTGCCAGCAGTCTCTCGGGGGGAGGGCACTACGAGCAGTACTTC,CASSLSGGGHYEQYF,once,TRBJ2-7,TRBD2,TRBV27
TGTGCCAGCAGTGAAATTCCCTCGGCAGGGGCCAGGAGGCCCCAGCATTTT,CASSEIPSAGARRPQHF,few,TRBJ1-5,NA,TRBV6-1
TGCAGTGCTATTAAACACTACGAGCAGTACTTC,CSAIKHYEQYF,NA,TRBJ2-7,NA,TRBV20-1
TGTGCCACCGCCGGGCCTAGGGAGGAAAAACTGTTTTTT,CATAGPREEKLFF,NA,TRBJ1-4,NA,TRBV7-3
TGTGCCACCAGCAAAAATAGGGAATCCCACGAGCAGTACTTC,CATSKNRESHEQYF,NA,TRBJ2-7,NA,TRBV15
TGTGCCAGCAGCCGGCTTGAGGGGGGCGCGGGTGGCTACACCTTC,CASSRLEGGAGGYTF,NA,TRBJ1-2,NA,TRBV3-1/TRBV3-2
TGTGCCAGTAGCCCCCAAGGGATAGGGTTGGGGGAGCTGTTTTTT,CASSPQGIGLGELFF,NA,TRBJ2-2,NA,TRBV19
TGTGCCATCAGTGAGTCCGGAGGCTCTGGAAACACCATATATTTT,CAISESGGSGNTIYF,NA,TRBJ1-3,NA,TRBV10-3
TGTGCCAGCAGCTTATCGGGGCCTGAAGCTTTCTTT,CASSLSGPEAFF,NA,TRBJ1-1,NA,TRBV7-9
TGTGCCAGCAGCGTCGAATCCGGTGAAAAACTGTTTTTT,CASSVESGEKLFF,NA,TRBJ1-4,NA,TRBV9
TGTGCCAGCAGCTTAGGCGGAGGCGGGAGGGGCGAGCAGTACTTC,CASSLGGGGRGEQYF,NA,TRBJ2-7,TRBD2,TRBV7-2
TGTGCCAGCAGCCTTTCCTCACTCTACGAGCAGTACTTC,CASSLSSLYEQYF,NA,TRBJ2-7,NA,TRBV6-2/TRBV6-3
TGTGCCACCTCAACCCATGGGACTAGCGGAGAAGAGACCCAGTACTTC,CATSTHGTSGEETQYF,NA,TRBJ2-5,TRBD2,TRBV19
TGCAGTGCTAGTGGGGAGGGGCTGTTTTTT,CSASGEGLFF,NA,TRBJ2-2,TRBD2,TRBV20-1
TGTGCCAGCAGTTTCCCGTCCCCCTACGAGCAGTACTTC,CASSFPSPYEQYF,NA,TRBJ2-7,NA,TRBV28
TGTGCCAGCAGTTCCTTGGGCGACGAGCAGTACTTC,CASSSLGDEQYF,NA,TRBJ2-7,NA,TRBV28
TGTGCCAGCAGTGTAGAGTCAGGGTTAGAAGCTTTCTTT,CASSVESGLEAFF,NA,TRBJ1-1,NA,TRBV2
TGTGCCAGTACAGGACAGGGTCGAGATACGCAGTATTTT,CASTGQGRDTQYF,NA,TRBJ2-3,TRBD1,TRBV19
TGTGCCAGCAGCGGCCGGGGTGGAGAGACCCAGTACTTC,CASSGRGGETQYF,NA,TRBJ2-5,NA,TRBV5-4
TGTGCCAGCACCCCTGGAGGAACTGAAGCTTTCTTT,CASTPGGTEAFF,NA,TRBJ1-1,NA,TRBV12-3/TRBV12-4
TGTGCCAGCAGCCAGGGCCGGGACACTAATGAAAAACTGTTTTTT,CASSQGRDTNEKLFF,NA,TRBJ1-4,NA,TRBV11-2
TGTGCCAGGAGGCCAGCGGGTTTTTACGAGCAGTACTTC,CARRPAGFYEQYF,NA,TRBJ2-7,NA,TRBV27
TGTGCCAGCAGTTTATCAGCGGGGGGAAAGCAGTACTTC,CASSLSAGGKQYF,NA,TRBJ2-7,TRBD2,TRBV28
TGTGCCAGCAGAGTCTGGGGGGGGGACCCTGGGGACGAGCAGTACTTC,CASRVWGGDPGDEQYF,NA,TRBJ2-7,NA,TRBV21-1
TGTGCCTCCTCCGAGGCGGGAGAAAAACTGTTTTTT,CASSEAGEKLFF,NA,TRBJ1-4,NA,TRBV10-3
TGTGCCAGCATCTTACCCCCGGGCACTATTGAAGCTTTCTTT,CASILPPGTIEAFF,NA,TRBJ1-1,NA,TRBV21-1
TGTGCCAGCAGTGATAGACAGTTCAATCAGCCCCAGCATTTT,CASSDRQFNQPQHF,NA,TRBJ1-5,NA,TRBV25-1
TGCGCCAGCAGCTTAGGGACAGGGCCACAAGAGACCCAGTACTTC,CASSLGTGPQETQYF,NA,TRBJ2-5,TRBD1,TRBV5-1
TGTGCCAGCGGGGGCGGGGTCGGGTACAATGAGCAGTTCTTC,CASGGGVGYNEQFF,NA,TRBJ2-1,NA,TRBV6-5
TGCGCCAGCAGCCCCCGGACAGTCGGAAACACCATATATTTT,CASSPRTVGNTIYF,NA,TRBJ1-3,NA,TRBV4-3
TGTGCCAGCAGCCCCCGCCGGACTAGCGGTTACAATGAGCAGTTCTTC,CASSPRRTSGYNEQFF,NA,TRBJ2-1,TRBD2,TRBV9
TGTGCCAGCAGCCACCGATCAGGGACAGGGGGAGATACGCAGTATTTT,CASSHRSGTGGDTQYF,NA,TRBJ2-3,TRBD1,TRBV3-1/TRBV3-2
TGTGCCAGCAGTTTTCGGGGCAGGGGGCCGAGCTCTGGAAACACCATATATTTT,CASSFRGRGPSSGNTIYF,NA,TRBJ1-3,TRBD1,TRBV28
TGTGCCAGCAGCCAAGATCTAGCATCAGATACGCAGTATTTT,CASSQDLASDTQYF,NA,TRBJ2-3,NA,TRBV4-2
TGTGCCAGCAGCCGCCGGGACCGCAGCTACGAGCAGTACTTC,CASSRRDRSYEQYF,NA,TRBJ2-7,NA,TRBV5-6
TGTGCCAGCAGCTCCAGGGAGGGCACAGATACGCAGTATTTT,CASSSREGTDTQYF,NA,TRBJ2-3,NA,TRBV7-9
TGTGCCAGCTCACCTCTAGCGGGGGTTTATGAGCAGTTCTTC,CASSPLAGVYEQFF,NA,TRBJ2-1,TRBD2,TRBV18
TGTGCCAGCAGTCCCTCGTCCAATATCGCCTTC,CASSPSSNIAF,once,TRBJ1-2,NA,TRBV2
TGTGCCAGCAGCCCGACTAGCGGGAGGACGAACGAGCAGTACTTC,CASSPTSGRTNEQYF,NA,TRBJ2-7,TRBD2,TRBV6-5
TGCGCCAGCAGCCAAGATTGGACTAGCGGGCCCAGCGGGCTGTTTTTT,CASSQDWTSGPSGLFF,NA,TRBJ2-2,TRBD2,TRBV4-3
TGTGCCAGCAGTTCCCCGGGCTCCCCCCAGTATTTT,CASSSPGSPQYF,NA,TRBJ2-3,NA,TRBV6-5
TGTGCTAGTGCCGAATCAGGGTACCGGGAGCTGTTTTTT,CASAESGYRELFF,NA,TRBJ2-2,NA,TRBV12-5
TGTGCCAGCAGCTTAGGAGGCAGCGCCCAACTTAACTATGGCTACACCTTC,CASSLGGSAQLNYGYTF,NA,TRBJ1-2,NA,TRBV7-9
TGTGCCAGCAGTCCGGGGCGGAACACTGAAGCTTTCTTT,CASSPGRNTEAFF,NA,TRBJ1-1,NA,TRBV27
TGTGCCAGCAGCCGCGCCGGCGGGACAGGGGGCAGAGAGACCCAGTACTTC,CASSRAGGTGGRETQYF,NA,TRBJ2-5,TRBD1,TRBV3-1/TRBV3-2